The next 29 T cell receptor beta chains were all read from a single sample in a study of blood T cells in healthy people across ages. Through a sample-barcoded 5' primer and a J-beta primer mix, a second PCR was run for about 6 to 11 cycles. One entry per CDR3 protein, called by TCRdb with MiXCR from the 5' RACE reads. The sample records about 1.8 million distinct CDR3 sequences, about 49% being singletons. The specimen sequenced was blood. Receptors originate from a woman in her thirties or forties in good health.

The CDR3 region has the DNA TGCGCCAGCAGCCCTGACACCACCTACGAGCAGTACTTC. Translating it yields CASSPDTTYEQYF. The rearrangement joins TRBV5-1 to TRBJ2-4, with D unclear. The better agreement between TRBJ2-7 and the DNA end casts doubt on the J call. This CDR3 has 13 residues. Germline assignment: CDR1 SGHRS and CDR2 YFSETQ.

This clonotype was counted only a few times. The rearrangement joins TRBV24-1 to TRBJ2-5, with D possibly being TRBD1 (6 bases). The V gene's germline CDR1 is KGHDR and CDR2 SFDVKD. The length of the CDR3 is 15 residues. Trimming pared 4 bases from V and 2 bases from J, leaving 13 bases between. The DNA of the CDR3 is TGTGCCACCAGTGACCTCACAGGGAAGCAAGAGACCCAGTACTTC. Translation gives CATSDLTGKQETQYF.

This chain connects TRBV6-5 to TRBJ2-6; D is possibly TRBD1 (5 bases). Per the germline V gene, CDR1 is MNHEY and CDR2 is SVGAGI. The CDR3 has 15 residues. V was shortened by 6 bases and J by 0 bases, with 9 bases between the two germline ends. CDR3 region: CASRRQSSGANVLTF. The DNA for the CDR3 is TGTGCCAGCAGAAGACAGAGCTCTGGGGCCAACGTCCTGACTTTC.

This rearrangement joins TRBV9 to TRBJ2-7; 9 bases align to TRBD2. The closer fit of TRBJ2-5 to the DNA end suggests the J call may be wrong. The CDR3 is made up of 16 amino acids. Per germline, CDR1 SGDLS and CDR2 YYNGEE. The CDR3 nucleotides read TGTGCCAGCAGCGTAGGGAGCGGGGGGTCGGGTGAGACCCAGTACTTC. This sequence encodes CASSVGSGGSGETQYF.

CDR3 residues: CATSDPHSYEQYF. The DNA for the CDR3 is TGTGCCACCAGTGATCCCCACTCCTACGAGCAGTACTTC. The chain has TRBV24-1 and TRBJ2-7; D remains unclear. V lost 3 bases to trimming and J lost 0 bases, with 5 bases between them. The CDR3 length is 13 residues. Germline CDR1 reads KGHDR; CDR2 reads SFDVKD.

Comments on this clonotype: The junction departs from the called germline gene at one end, perhaps through a read error. This chain uses TRBV7-8 with TRBJ2-7; 12 nucleotides match TRBD2. The CDR3 totals 15 residues. Germline assignment: CDR1 SGHVS and CDR2 FQNEAQ. The CDR3 DNA reads TGTGCCAGCAGCCTAGCGGGGGGGCGTCGCAATGAGCAGTACTTC. Translating it yields CASSLAGGRRNEQYF.

The V and J genes are TRBV10-3 and TRBJ1-6; 9 positions agree with TRBD1. The CDR3 runs 15 residues. Unmatched junction bases numbered 7, after V lost 6 bases and J lost 7 bases. CDR1 and CDR2 (germline): ENHRY, SYGVKD. The CDR3 here is CAIRAETGGNSPLHF. The CDR3 DNA reads as TGTGCCATCAGGGCCGAGACAGGGGGAAATTCACCCCTCCACTTT.

The J gene is TRBJ2-7, the V gene TRBV6-2 or TRBV6-3, with no clear D. The CDR3 has 14 residues. With 0 bases removed from V and 2 bases from J, the gap between germline ends came to 8 bases. CDR1 and CDR2 from the germline V gene are MNHEY and SVGEGT. In DNA, the CDR3 is TGTGCCAGCAGTTACTCGGCAATCGCCTACGAGCAGTACTTC. Protein sequence: CASSYSAIAYEQYF.

A few counts support this clonotype. This chain links TRBV28 with TRBJ2-6, with D perhaps TRBD1 (5 bases). The CDR3 extends over 16 amino acids. Germline-derived CDR1 and CDR2 are MDHEN and SYDVKM. Trimming left V 6 bases short and J 1 base short, with 13 bases between. CDR3 region: CASSTQRGSGANVLTF. The DNA for the CDR3 is TGTGCCAGCAGCACCCAAAGGGGATCTGGGGCCAACGTCCTGACTTTC.

The V and J genes are TRBV4-2 and TRBJ1-2, with no clear D. The CDR3 runs to 13 residues. V was clipped by 4 bases and J by 6 bases, with 12 bases between them. Per the germline V gene, CDR1 is LGHNA and CDR2 is YNFKEQ. The CDR3 loop is CASSPGRAHGYTF. CDR3 nucleotide sequence: TGTGCCAGCAGCCCTGGACGGGCCCATGGCTACACCTTC.

The rearrangement uses TRBV5-1 and TRBJ2-1; D is ambiguous. The J call is in doubt because the DNA end fits TRBJ2-7 better. This CDR3 is built from 14 residues. Germline assignment: CDR1 SGHRS and CDR2 YFSETQ. This CDR3 reads CASSLATAMGEQYF. In DNA form, the CDR3 reads TGCGCCAGCAGCTTGGCTACCGCCATGGGAGAGCAGTACTTC.

In this sample, this clonotype turned up a few times. CDR3 sequence: CASSFRGGAGDEQFF. For the CDR3, the DNA is TGTGCCAGCAGCTTCCGTGGGGGTGCCGGGGATGAGCAGTTCTTC. This rearrangement joins TRBV11-1 to TRBJ2-1; D tentatively reads TRBD1 or TRBD2 (5 bases each). Germline V gene sequence: CDR1 SGHAT, CDR2 FQDESV (reference sequence). The CDR3 length is 15 residues. V shed 3 bases and J shed 8 bases, with 17 bases lying between them.

This rearrangement joins TRBV4-1 to TRBJ2-7; the D is unclear. V gave up 0 bases and J gave up 2 bases, with 11 bases separating them. The CDR3 is 15 residues long. The germline gives CDR1 MGHRA, CDR2 YSYEKL. CDR3: CASSQDLAPTYEQYF. The CDR3 coding sequence is TGCGCCAGCAGCCAAGATCTCGCCCCAACCTACGAGCAGTACTTC.

This clonotype appeared a single time. The chain recombines TRBV6-5 with TRBJ2-5, with 9 bases fitting TRBD1. Germline CDR1 is MNHEY and CDR2 is SVGAGI. The CDR3 has 15 residues. V dropped 6 bases and J dropped 4; count of bases not matched to a gene: 9. This CDR3 reads CASRKQGAGGETQYF. CDR3 sequence (DNA): TGTGCCAGCAGAAAACAGGGGGCCGGGGGAGAGACCCAGTACTTC.

This chain uses TRBV2 with TRBJ1-2; D perhaps matches TRBD1 (5 bases). The CDR3 totals 12 residues. The V gene's germline CDR1 is SNHLY and CDR2 FYNNEI. Deletions cut 7 bases from V and 6 bases from J, with 12 bases between. CDR3 nucleotide sequence: TGTGCCAGCAAAGTGGGGGTGGATGGCTACACCTTC. Its translation is CASKVGVDGYTF. The full variable domain, rest sourced from reference TRBV2 and TRBJ1-2, is EPEVTQTPSHQVTQMGQEVILRCVPISNHLYFYWYRQILGQKVEFLVSFYNNEISEKSEIFDDQFSVERPDGSNFTLKIRSTKLEDSAMYFCASKVGVDGYTFGSGTRLTVV.

This clonotype was observed many times. This chain joins TRBV11-1 and TRBJ1-6; the D gene is possibly TRBD1 (5 bases). The V and J ends lost 2 bases and 10 bases respectively, with 12 bases between them. The CDR3 consists of 14 residues. Germline V lookup: CDR1 SGHAT, CDR2 FQDESV (reference sequence). The CDR3 sequence: CASSLPTEQSPLHF. The DNA for the CDR3 is TGTGCCAGCAGCTTACCGACAGAACAATCACCCCTCCACTTT.

The chain recombines TRBV28 with TRBJ2-1; D is uncertain. The CDR3 consists of 12 residues. V lost 5 bases and J lost 8, with 10 bases in between. Germline V CDR1 and CDR2: MDHEN, SYDVKM. In DNA, the CDR3 is TGTGCCAGCAGTCCAACATGGCATGAGCAGTTCTTC. This encodes CASSPTWHEQFF.

The chain employs TRBV12-3 or TRBV12-4 and TRBJ1-1; a weak D match, TRBD1 (6 bases). The length of the CDR3 is 14 residues. V lost 2 bases, J lost 5 bases, and 12 bases lay in between. In DNA, the CDR3 is TGTGCCAGCAGTTTATGGGGGGCAGGGACTGAAGCTTTCTTT. Translated, it gives CASSLWGAGTEAFF.

The rearrangement uses TRBV29-1 and TRBJ2-1; TRBD2 might be the D (6 bases). CDR1 and CDR2 (germline): SQVTM, ANQGSEA. This CDR3 is built from 14 residues. V was clipped by 3 bases and J by 12 bases, with 21 bases between them. The CDR3 DNA reads as TGCAGCGTTGAGGGACTGAATTCATTCGATGGGCAGTTCTTC. Translation: CSVEGLNSFDGQFF.

The rearrangement uses TRBV20-1 and TRBJ2-3; the D gene is possibly TRBD2 (5 bases). Per the germline V gene, CDR1 is DFQATT and CDR2 is SNEGSKA (reference sequence). Trimming removed 5 bases from V and 3 bases from J, with 27 bases in between. The CDR3 contains 18 residues. The CDR3 region is CSAPRLTEREGGTDTQYF. CDR3 DNA sequence: TGCAGTGCTCCCCGTTTGACTGAAAGGGAAGGAGGTACAGATACGCAGTATTTT.

This clonotype occurred a few times. The chain uses TRBV7-9 and TRBJ2-4; D ambiguous. The DNA end favors TRBJ2-7, so the J call may be wrong. The CDR3 is 14 amino acids. Germline assignment: CDR1 SEHNR and CDR2 FQNEAQ (reference sequence). CDR3 residues: CASSVGDWPNEQYF. The CDR3, as DNA: TGTGCCAGCAGCGTCGGTGATTGGCCGAACGAGCAGTACTTC.

The V call is TRBV28, the J call TRBJ2-6; 8 bases align to TRBD1. Germline trimming cut 10 bases from V and 2 bases from J; bases unmatched to any gene: 7. The CDR3 is made up of 15 amino acids. CDR1 is MDHEN and CDR2 is SYDVKM in the germline V gene. The CDR3 loop is CATQDREPGANVLTF. CDR3 bases: TGTGCCACCCAGGACAGGGAGCCTGGGGCCAACGTCCTGACTTTC.

This clonotype was recorded once. At one end the junction does not follow the germline gene, possibly because of a read error. The CDR3 here is CASNLVYPQETQYF. CDR3 in DNA: TGTGCCAGCAACTTAGTGTATCCCCAGGAGACCCAGTACTTC. V is TRBV7-2 and J is TRBJ2-5, with D unclear. Looked up from germline, CDR1 is SGHTA and CDR2 is FQGNSA. This CDR3 spans 14 amino acids.

Comment on this clonotype: This may be a read error: a much more frequent sequence differs by one nucleotide. The chain has TRBV10-3 and TRBJ2-4; TRBD1 matches 8 bases. Germline CDR1 reads ENHRY; CDR2 reads SYGVKD. CDR3 length: 14 residues. CDR3 nucleotide sequence: TGTGCCATCGGTGACAGGGGAGGCAAAAACATTCAGTACTTC. It specifies CAIGDRGGKNIQYF.

This clonotype has only a few counts. The genes are TRBV15 and TRBJ2-7; perhaps TRBD2 as D (7 bases). There are 15 residues in the CDR3. The V and J ends lost 4 bases and 4 bases respectively, with 17 bases between them. Germline lookup yields CDR1 LNHNV and CDR2 YYDKDF (reference sequence). The CDR3 nucleotides are TGTGCCACCAGCAAACTCGGGGGGCCTACATACGAGCAGTACTTC. Protein sequence: CATSKLGGPTYEQYF.

There are a few counts of this clonotype. The chain links TRBV29-1 to TRBJ1-2; the D gene is possibly TRBD1 (6 bases). The CDR3 consists of 15 residues. The ends were cut back, 4 bases at V and 6 bases at J, with 21 bases in the middle. From germline, CDR1 is SQVTM and CDR2 ANQGSEA. The CDR3 region has the DNA TGCAGCGTTGTCCCGCCGACGGGACACCCCAATGGCTACACCTTC. This sequence encodes CSVVPPTGHPNGYTF.

The chain combines TRBV6-2 or TRBV6-3 with TRBJ1-2; the match to TRBD1 covers 7 bases. V dropped 7 bases and J dropped 2; count of bases not matched to a gene: 7. The CDR3 is 14 residues long. Germline V gives CDR1 MNHEY, CDR2 SVGEGT. CDR3 in amino acids: CASTFMGQNYGYTF. CDR3 sequence (DNA): TGTGCCAGCACCTTCATGGGACAGAACTATGGCTACACCTTC.

V is TRBV27 and J is TRBJ1-5; D remains ambiguous. The CDR3 is made up of 14 amino acids. Trimming cost V 3 bases and J 4 bases, with 10 bases left between them. Germline CDR1 and CDR2: MNHEY and SMNVEV (reference sequence). This CDR3 is CASSFREGNQPQHF. The DNA for the CDR3 is TGTGCCAGCAGTTTTAGGGAGGGTAATCAGCCCCAGCATTTT.

For the CDR3, the DNA is TGTGCCAGCAGCCCCGTGGGGGAATATGGCTACACCTTC. It specifies CASSPVGEYGYTF. V usage is TRBV5-4 and J usage is TRBJ1-2; TRBD1 might be the D (5 bases). Germline values: CDR1 SGHNT, CDR2 YYREEE (reference sequence). The V end was cut by 4 bases, the J end by 5 bases, with 12 bases between. The CDR3 covers 13 residues.